This T cell receptor beta chain appears in the sequencing data of a study of blood T cell repertoires in COVID-19. Background on the study: Samples taken during acute and convalescent COVID-19 were collected in the United States, Italy and Spain.

The repertoire was sequenced with immunoSEQ multiplex PCR; TCRdb's copy has only in-frame clones and lacks some. The sample shows 62,000 or so clones, 70% to 90% of them seen only once. The length of the CDR3 is 15 residues. Deletions cut 0 bases from V and 3 bases from J, with 11 bases between. CDR1 is MNHEY and CDR2 is SVGAGI in the germline V gene. Sequenced sample: peripheral blood. The sequence came from a woman between 55 and 75 years old with acute or convalescent COVID-19. The gene calls are TRBV6-5 and TRBJ1-2, with a tentative D call TRBD1 (5 bases). This CDR3 reads CASSYSGGGDYGYTF. For the CDR3, the DNA is TGTGCCAGCAGTTACTCGGGGGGGGGTGACTATGGCTACACCTTC.